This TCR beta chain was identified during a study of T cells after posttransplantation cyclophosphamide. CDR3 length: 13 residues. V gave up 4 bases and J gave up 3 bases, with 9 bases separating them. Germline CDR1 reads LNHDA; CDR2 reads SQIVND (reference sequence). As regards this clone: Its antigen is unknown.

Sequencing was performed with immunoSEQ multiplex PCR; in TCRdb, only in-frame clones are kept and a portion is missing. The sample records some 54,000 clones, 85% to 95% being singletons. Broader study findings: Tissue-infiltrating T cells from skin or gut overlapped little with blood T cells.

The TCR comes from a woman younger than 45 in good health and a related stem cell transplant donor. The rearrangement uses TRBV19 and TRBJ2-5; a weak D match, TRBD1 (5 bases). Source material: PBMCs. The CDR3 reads CASSRGREETQYF. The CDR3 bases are TGTGCCAGTAGTAGGGGCAGGGAAGAGACCCAGTACTTC.